A single sample gave rise to the 12 T cell receptor beta chains below, sequenced in a study of blood T cell repertoires in COVID-19. Sequencing used immunoSEQ multiplex PCR; TCRdb keeps in-frame clones, though not all of them. The sample carries 190,000 or so clones, roughly 86% recorded once. Sequencing was done on a sample of peripheral blood. These receptors were collected from a man between 35 and 55 years old with active or convalescent COVID-19.

The V call is TRBV28, the J call TRBJ2-7; possible D gene TRBD1, 5 bases. The V gene's germline CDR1 is MDHEN and CDR2 SYDVKM. Trimming stripped 8 bases from V and 4 bases from J, with 24 bases between. The CDR3 runs to 16 residues. Here the CDR3 DNA reads TGTGCCAGCCTGGGTCCGGACCCTGTCAGGGAATACGAGCAGTACTTC. Its translation is CASLGPDPVREYEQYF.

This chain uses TRBV16 with TRBJ2-7; 7 bases agree with TRBD1. Germline V CDR1 and CDR2: KGHSY, FQNENV. V gave up 4 bases and J gave up 2 bases; unmatched junction bases: 8. CDR3 length: 15 residues. The chain's CDR3 is CASSLTGSRAYEQYF. For the CDR3, the DNA is TGTGCCAGCAGCCTGACAGGGTCGAGAGCCTACGAGCAGTACTTC. Variable domain in full (rest from reference TRBV16 and TRBJ2-7): GEEVAQTPKHLVRGEGQKAKLYCAPIKGHSYVFWYQQVLKNEFKFLISFQNENVFDETGMPKERFSAKCLPNSPCSLEIQATKLEDSAVYFCASSLTGSRAYEQYFGPGTRLTVT.

The chain employs TRBV28 and TRBJ1-4; D unclear. The ends were cut back, 6 bases at V and 0 bases at J, with 14 bases in the middle. This CDR3 has 16 amino acids. Germline V CDR1 and CDR2: MDHEN, SYDVKM. The CDR3 loop reads CASSRRGPTTNEKLFF. Written as DNA, the CDR3 is TGTGCCAGCAGCCGGAGAGGGCCCACAACTAATGAAAAACTGTTTTTT.

The V gene is TRBV5-1, the J gene TRBJ2-7, with a tentative D call TRBD1 (6 bases). Trimming took 4 bases from V and 5 from J, leaving 25 bases between them. The germline CDR1 and CDR2 sequences are SGHRS and YFSETQ. This CDR3 has 17 amino acids. As DNA, the CDR3 is TGCGCCAGCAGCCCATCACGAACAGGGCCCCCGGTCCACGAGCAGTACTTC. Translated: CASSPSRTGPPVHEQYF.

The chain combines TRBV11-2 with TRBJ2-7; 8 positions match TRBD2. Trimming removed 4 bases from V and 0 bases from J; junction bases left unmatched: 8. This CDR3 has 16 amino acids. CDR1 is SGHAT and CDR2 is FQNNGV in the germline V gene. In nucleotides, the CDR3 is TGTGCCAGCAGCTCGCAAGGAAGCGGGGGCTCCTACGAGCAGTACTTC. Encoded protein: CASSSQGSGGSYEQYF.

This rearrangement joins TRBV4-1 to TRBJ2-1, with 9 positions matching TRBD1. Unmatched junction bases numbered 16, after V lost 1 base and J lost 6 bases. The CDR3 consists of 19 residues. The germline gives CDR1 MGHRA, CDR2 YSYEKL. The CDR3 DNA follows: TGCGCCAGCAGCCAAGTAACAACAGGAATGGGACAGGGAGGCAATGAGCAGTTCTTC. As protein: CASSQVTTGMGQGGNEQFF.

This sequence joins TRBV12-3 or TRBV12-4 and TRBJ2-1; 7 nucleotides agree with TRBD1. The CDR3 contains 13 residues. V lost 5 bases to trimming and J lost 6 bases; unmatched junction nucleotides: 4. The CDR3 region has the DNA TGTGCCAGCAGTCCAGCAGGGGGCAATGAGCAGTTCTTC. Protein: CASSPAGGNEQFF.

This chain connects TRBV28 to TRBJ1-2; 8 bases fit TRBD1. Trimming cost V 4 bases and J 2 bases; bases outside gene matches: 3. The CDR3 contains 14 residues. Germline V gives CDR1 MDHEN, CDR2 SYDVKM. The CDR3 DNA follows: TGTGCCAGCAGTTCCGGACAGGGAAACTATGGCTACACCTTC. It encodes CASSSGQGNYGYTF.

The rearrangement joins TRBV5-6 to TRBJ1-2, with D unresolved. V lost 5 bases, J lost 3 bases, and 17 bases lay in between. Germline-derived CDR1 and CDR2 are SGHDT and YYEEEE. This CDR3 is built from 15 residues. The chain's CDR3 is CASRALGLTDYGYTF. The CDR3 nucleotides are TGTGCCAGCAGAGCCCTGGGCCTCACGGACTATGGCTACACCTTC.

The chain recombines TRBV6-5 with TRBJ1-2; maybe TRBD1 (5 bases). The CDR3 covers 12 residues. Germline V gene sequence: CDR1 MNHEY, CDR2 SVGAGI. V lost 6 bases and J 7 bases, leaving 12 bases between the germline ends. The CDR3 DNA is TGTGCCAGCAGGAAAGGGGTTCTTGGCTACACCTTC. It translates to CASRKGVLGYTF.

There are a few counts of this clone. The chain couples TRBV7-8 to TRBJ2-1, with 7 bases lining up with TRBD1. The length of the CDR3 is 16 residues. Trimming at V came to 6 bases and at J to 5 bases, leaving 13 bases not matched to a gene. Looked up from germline, CDR1 is SGHVS and CDR2 is FQNEAQ. The CDR3 loop reads CASSSPSTGYHNEQFF. The CDR3 DNA reads TGTGCCAGCAGTTCCCCCTCGACAGGGTACCACAATGAGCAGTTCTTC.

The genes are TRBV9 and TRBJ1-6; D not certain. The CDR3 runs 15 residues. Trimming stripped 0 bases from V and 8 bases from J, with 12 bases between. In germline, CDR1 is SGDLS, CDR2 YYNGEE. The CDR3 sequence is CASSVEDGNYSPLHF. The CDR3 region has the DNA TGTGCCAGCAGCGTAGAGGACGGGAACTATTCACCCCTCCACTTT. Full variable domain (remainder filled in from reference TRBV9 and TRBJ1-6): DSGVTQTPKHLITATGQRVTLRCSPRSGDLSVYWYQQSLDQGLQFLIQYYNGEERAKGNILERFSAQQFPDLHSELNLSSLELGDSALYFCASSVEDGNYSPLHFGNGTRLTVT.